This T cell receptor beta chain came from a study of blood T cell repertoires in COVID-19. For the study at large: PBMCs, B-cell-depleted T cells, or T cells provided the cDNA or gDNA that made up the material.

This clone occurred once. Per the original data handling: Nucleated cell number was recorded as an estimate derived from reference gene primer amplification. The protocol was immunoSEQ multiplex PCR, while the TCRdb copy is restricted to in-frame clones and leaves out a portion. V and J calls and clone size are copied from that table; D and trimming were computed from the DNA. The table lists 190,000 or so clones, 70% to 90% of them singletons, with about 0.95% in the top ten. V lost 5 bases to trimming and J lost 0 bases, with 16 bases between them. The CDR3 consists of 16 residues. Germline CDR1 and CDR2: LNHDA and SQIVND (reference sequence).

This chain joins TRBV19 and TRBJ1-1; perhaps TRBD1 as D (5 bases). The sample taken for sequencing was peripheral blood. This clonotype originated in a man in his sixties with COVID-19, enrolled during active disease. CDR3 residues: CASSLIGAGMNTEAFF. CDR3 DNA sequence: TGTGCCAGTAGTCTGATTGGGGCCGGCATGAACACTGAAGCTTTCTTT.